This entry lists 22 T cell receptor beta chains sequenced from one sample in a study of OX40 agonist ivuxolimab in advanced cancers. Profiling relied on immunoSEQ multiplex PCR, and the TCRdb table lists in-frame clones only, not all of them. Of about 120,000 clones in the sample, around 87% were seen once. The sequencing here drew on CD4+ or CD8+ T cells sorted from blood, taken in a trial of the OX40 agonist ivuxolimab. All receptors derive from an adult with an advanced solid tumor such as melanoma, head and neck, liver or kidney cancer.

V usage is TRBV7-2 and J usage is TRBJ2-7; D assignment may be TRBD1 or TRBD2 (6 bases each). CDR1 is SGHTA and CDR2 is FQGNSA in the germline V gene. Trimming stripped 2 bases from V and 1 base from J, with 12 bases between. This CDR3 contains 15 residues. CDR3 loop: CASSLWGAQSYEQYF. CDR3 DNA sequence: TGTGCCAGCAGCTTATGGGGGGCCCAATCCTACGAGCAGTACTTC.

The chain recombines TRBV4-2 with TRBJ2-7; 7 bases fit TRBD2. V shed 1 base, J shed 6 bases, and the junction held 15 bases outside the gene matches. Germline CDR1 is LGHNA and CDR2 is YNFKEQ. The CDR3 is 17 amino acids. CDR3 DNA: TGTGCCAGCAGCCAAGTACTAGCCTCGCGGGGGAATCGCGAGCAGTACTTC. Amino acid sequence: CASSQVLASRGNREQYF.

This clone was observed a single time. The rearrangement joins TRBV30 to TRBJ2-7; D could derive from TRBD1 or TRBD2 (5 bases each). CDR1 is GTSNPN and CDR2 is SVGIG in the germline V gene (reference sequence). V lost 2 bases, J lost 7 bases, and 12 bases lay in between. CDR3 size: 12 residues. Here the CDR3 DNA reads TGTGCCTGGAGTTCCGGGGCAAAGGAGCAGTACTTC. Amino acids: CAWSSGAKEQYF.

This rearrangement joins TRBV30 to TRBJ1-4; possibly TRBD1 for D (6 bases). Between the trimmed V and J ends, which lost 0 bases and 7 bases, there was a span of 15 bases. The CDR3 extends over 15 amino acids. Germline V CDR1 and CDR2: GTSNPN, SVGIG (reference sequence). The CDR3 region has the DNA TGTGCCTGGAGTGTACAAGGGGGGCGGTTTGAAAAACTGTTTTTT. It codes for CAWSVQGGRFEKLFF. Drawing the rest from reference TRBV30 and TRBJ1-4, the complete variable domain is SQTIHQWPATLVQPVGSPLSLECTVEGTSNPNLYWYRQAAGRGLQLLFYSVGIGQISSEVPQNLSASRPQDRQFILSSKKLLLSDSGFYLCAWSVQGGRFEKLFFGSGTQLSVL.

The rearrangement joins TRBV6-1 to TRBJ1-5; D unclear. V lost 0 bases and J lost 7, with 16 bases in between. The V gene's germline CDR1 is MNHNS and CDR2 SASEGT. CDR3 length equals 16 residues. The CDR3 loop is CASSEALTLTIQPQHF. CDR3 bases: TGTGCCAGCAGTGAAGCTTTAACTTTGACGATACAGCCCCAGCATTTT.

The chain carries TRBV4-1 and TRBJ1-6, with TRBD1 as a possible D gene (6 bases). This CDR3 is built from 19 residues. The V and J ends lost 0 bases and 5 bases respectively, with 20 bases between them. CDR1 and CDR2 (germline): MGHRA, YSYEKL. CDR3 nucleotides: TGCGCCAGCAGCCAAGATGGGGGGGCTGGACAGCCTAATAATTCACCCCTCCACTTT. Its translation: CASSQDGGAGQPNNSPLHF.

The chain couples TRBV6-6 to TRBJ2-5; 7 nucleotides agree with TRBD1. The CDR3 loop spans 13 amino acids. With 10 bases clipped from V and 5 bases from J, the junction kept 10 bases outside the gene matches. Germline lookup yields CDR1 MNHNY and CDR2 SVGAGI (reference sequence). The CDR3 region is CATQGGTGETQYF. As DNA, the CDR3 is TGTGCCACCCAAGGGGGCACGGGGGAGACCCAGTACTTC.

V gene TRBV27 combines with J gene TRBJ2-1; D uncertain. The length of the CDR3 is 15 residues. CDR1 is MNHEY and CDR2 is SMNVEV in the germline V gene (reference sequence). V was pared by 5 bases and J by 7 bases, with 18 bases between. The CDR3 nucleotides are TGTGCCAGCAGTCAACGAACACCGGTCGGGAATGAGCAGTTCTTC. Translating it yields CASSQRTPVGNEQFF.

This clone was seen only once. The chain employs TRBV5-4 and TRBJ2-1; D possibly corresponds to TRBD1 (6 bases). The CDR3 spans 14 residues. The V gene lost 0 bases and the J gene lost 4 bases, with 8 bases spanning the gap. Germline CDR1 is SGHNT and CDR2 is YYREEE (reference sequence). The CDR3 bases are TGTGCCAGCAGCTTGGGGACAGTGTACAATGAGCAGTTCTTC. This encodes CASSLGTVYNEQFF.

For the CDR3, the DNA is TGTGCCAGCAGCTTAACTGTGGGACAGGGAAATTCACCCCTCCACTTT. It specifies CASSLTVGQGNSPLHF. V gene TRBV7-9 combines with J gene TRBJ1-6; 9 bases fit TRBD1. This CDR3 region has 16 residues. Trimming cost V 2 bases and J 7 bases; bases outside gene matches: 6. Germline assignment: CDR1 SEHNR and CDR2 FQNEAQ (reference sequence).

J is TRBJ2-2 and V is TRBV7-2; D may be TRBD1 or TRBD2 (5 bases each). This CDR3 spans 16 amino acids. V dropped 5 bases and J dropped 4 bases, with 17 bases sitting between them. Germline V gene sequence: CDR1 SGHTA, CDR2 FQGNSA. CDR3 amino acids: CASSPWPAGSTGELFF. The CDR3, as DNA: TGTGCCAGCAGCCCCTGGCCCGCAGGGAGCACCGGGGAGCTGTTTTTT.

CDR3 in DNA: TGTGCCAGCAGGGGACACTCTCTCTCCTACGAGCAGTACTTC. Translating gives CASRGHSLSYEQYF. This chain connects TRBV28 to TRBJ2-7; weak D call: TRBD1 (6 bases). Germline lookup yields CDR1 MDHEN and CDR2 SYDVKM. The CDR3 runs to 14 residues. The germline V and J ends were trimmed by 6 bases and 0 bases, with 12 bases remaining between them.

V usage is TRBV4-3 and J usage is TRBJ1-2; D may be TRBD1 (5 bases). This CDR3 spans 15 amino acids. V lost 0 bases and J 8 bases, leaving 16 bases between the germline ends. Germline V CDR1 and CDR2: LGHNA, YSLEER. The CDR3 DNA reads TGCGCCAGCAGCCAAGAATCTAGGCAGGGAGGCGGCTACACCTTC. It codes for CASSQESRQGGGYTF.

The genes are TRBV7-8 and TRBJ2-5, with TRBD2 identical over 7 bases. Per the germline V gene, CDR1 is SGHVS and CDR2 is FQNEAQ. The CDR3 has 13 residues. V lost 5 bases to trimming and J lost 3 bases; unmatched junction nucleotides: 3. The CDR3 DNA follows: TGTGCCAGCAGCCAAGGGACTAAAGAGACCCAGTACTTC. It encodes CASSQGTKETQYF.

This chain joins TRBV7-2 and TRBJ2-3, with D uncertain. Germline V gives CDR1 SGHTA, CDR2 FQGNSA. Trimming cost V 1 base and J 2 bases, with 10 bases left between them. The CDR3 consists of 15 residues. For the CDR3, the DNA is TGTGCCAGCAGCTTAGTTCACAGCAACACAGATACGCAGTATTTT. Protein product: CASSLVHSNTDTQYF.

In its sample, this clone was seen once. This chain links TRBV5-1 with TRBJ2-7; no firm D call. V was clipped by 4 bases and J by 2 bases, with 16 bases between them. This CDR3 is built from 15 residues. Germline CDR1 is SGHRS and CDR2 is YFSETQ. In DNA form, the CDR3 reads TGCGCCAGCAGCACCGACGGCTATGGCGCCTACGAGCAGTACTTC. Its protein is CASSTDGYGAYEQYF.

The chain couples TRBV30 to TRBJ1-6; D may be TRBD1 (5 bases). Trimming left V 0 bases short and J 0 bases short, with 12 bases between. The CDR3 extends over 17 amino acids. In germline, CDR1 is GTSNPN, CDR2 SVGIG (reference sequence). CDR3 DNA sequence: TGTGCCTGGAGTGTAACCAGGGCGAGCTCCTATAATTCACCCCTCCACTTT. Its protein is CAWSVTRASSYNSPLHF.

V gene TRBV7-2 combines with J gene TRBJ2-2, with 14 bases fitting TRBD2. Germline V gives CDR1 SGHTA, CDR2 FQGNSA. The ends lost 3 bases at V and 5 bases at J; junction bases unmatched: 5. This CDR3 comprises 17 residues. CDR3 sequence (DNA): TGTGCCAGCAGCTTGACTAGCGGGGGGGCCCGTACCGGGGAGCTGTTTTTT. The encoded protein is CASSLTSGGARTGELFF. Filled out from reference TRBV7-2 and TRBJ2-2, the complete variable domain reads GAGVSQSPSNKVTEKGKDVELRCDPISGHTALYWYRQSLGQGLEFLIYFQGNSAPDKSGLPSDRFSAERTGGSVSTLTIQRTQQEDSAVYLCASSLTSGGARTGELFFGEGSRLTVL.

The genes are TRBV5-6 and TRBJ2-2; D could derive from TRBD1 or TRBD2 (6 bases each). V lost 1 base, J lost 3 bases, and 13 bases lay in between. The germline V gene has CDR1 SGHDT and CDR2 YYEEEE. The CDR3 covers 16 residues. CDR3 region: CASSLFYREDTGELFF. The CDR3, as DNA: TGTGCCAGCAGCTTGTTCTACAGGGAGGACACCGGGGAGCTGTTTTTT. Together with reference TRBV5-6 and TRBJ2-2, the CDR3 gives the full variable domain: DAGVTQSPTHLIKTRGQQVTLRCSPKSGHDTVSWYQQALGQGPQFIFQYYEEEERQRGNFPDRFSGHQFPNYSSELNVNALLLGDSALYLCASSLFYREDTGELFFGEGSRLTVL.

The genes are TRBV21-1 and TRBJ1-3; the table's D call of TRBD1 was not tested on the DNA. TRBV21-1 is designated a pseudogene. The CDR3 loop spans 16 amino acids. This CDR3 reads CASSPSEKGYGNTIYF. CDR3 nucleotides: TGTGCCAGCAGCCCATCAGAGAAGGGGTACGGAAACACCATATATTTT.

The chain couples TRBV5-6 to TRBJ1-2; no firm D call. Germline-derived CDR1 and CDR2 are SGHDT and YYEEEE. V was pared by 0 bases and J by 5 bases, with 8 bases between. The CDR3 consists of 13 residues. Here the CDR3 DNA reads TGTGCCAGCAGCTTGGCCGCAACATATGGCTACACCTTC. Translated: CASSLAATYGYTF.

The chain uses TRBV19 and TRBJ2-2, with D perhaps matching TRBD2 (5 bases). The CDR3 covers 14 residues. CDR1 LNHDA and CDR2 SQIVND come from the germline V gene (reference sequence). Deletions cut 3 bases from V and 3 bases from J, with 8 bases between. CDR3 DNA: TGTGCCAGTAGTATGGGAGCGGACACCGGGGAGCTGTTTTTT. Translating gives CASSMGADTGELFF.